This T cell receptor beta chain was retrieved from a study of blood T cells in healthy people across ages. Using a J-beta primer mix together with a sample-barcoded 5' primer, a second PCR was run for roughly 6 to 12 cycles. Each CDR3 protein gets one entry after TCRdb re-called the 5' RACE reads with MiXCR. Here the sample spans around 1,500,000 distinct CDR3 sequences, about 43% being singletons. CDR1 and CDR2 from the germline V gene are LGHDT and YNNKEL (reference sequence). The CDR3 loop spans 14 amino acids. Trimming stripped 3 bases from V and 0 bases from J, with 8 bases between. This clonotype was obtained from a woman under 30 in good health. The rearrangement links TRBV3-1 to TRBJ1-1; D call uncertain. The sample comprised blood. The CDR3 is CASSHAVMNTEAFF. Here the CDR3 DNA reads TGTGCCAGCAGCCACGCGGTCATGAACACTGAAGCTTTCTTT.